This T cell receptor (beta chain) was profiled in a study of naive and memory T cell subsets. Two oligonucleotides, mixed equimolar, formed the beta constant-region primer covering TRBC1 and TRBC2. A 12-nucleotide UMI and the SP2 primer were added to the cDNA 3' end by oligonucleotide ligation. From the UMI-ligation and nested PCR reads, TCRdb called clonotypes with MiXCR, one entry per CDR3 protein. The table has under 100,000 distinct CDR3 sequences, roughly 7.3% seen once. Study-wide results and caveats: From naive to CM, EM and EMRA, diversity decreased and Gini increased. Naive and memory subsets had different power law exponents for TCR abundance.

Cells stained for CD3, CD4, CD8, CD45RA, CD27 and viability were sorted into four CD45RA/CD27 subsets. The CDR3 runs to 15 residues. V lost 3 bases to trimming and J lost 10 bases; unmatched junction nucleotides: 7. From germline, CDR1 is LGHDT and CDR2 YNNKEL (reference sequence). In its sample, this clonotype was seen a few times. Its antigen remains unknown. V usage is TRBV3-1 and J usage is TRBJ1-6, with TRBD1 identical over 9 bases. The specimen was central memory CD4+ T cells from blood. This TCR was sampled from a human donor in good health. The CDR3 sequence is CASSHSDRGGSPLHF. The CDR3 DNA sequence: TGTGCCAGCAGCCACTCGGACAGGGGTGGCTCACCCCTCCACTTT.